The 30 T cell receptor beta chains below were found in one sample sequenced in a study of blood T cell repertoires in COVID-19. The assay was immunoSEQ multiplex PCR, and TCRdb's table has in-frame clones only and misses some. The table has 260,000 or so clones, 88% seen once; the top ten hold 0.95% to 1.5%. Sequencing was carried out using PBMCs or T cells enriched from blood (not recorded which). These receptors came from a middle-aged woman with acute COVID-19.

The chain carries TRBV10-3 and TRBJ1-4, with D maybe TRBD1 (5 bases). Looked up from germline, CDR1 is ENHRY and CDR2 is SYGVKD. This CDR3 spans 15 amino acids. Trimming took off 4 bases at V and 4 bases at J, with 13 bases between the two ends. The CDR3 sequence is CAISGSGRSNEKLFF. The CDR3, as DNA: TGTGCCATCAGTGGGTCGGGGCGGAGTAATGAAAAACTGTTTTTT.

The rearrangement uses TRBV30 and TRBJ2-6; TRBD1 aligns across 7 bases. With 4 bases clipped from V and 0 bases from J, the junction kept 12 bases outside the gene matches. This CDR3 has 18 amino acids. CDR1 and CDR2 from the germline V gene are GTSNPN and SVGIG (reference sequence). The CDR3 DNA reads TGTGCCTGGAATTTTTATAGGACAGGACTCTCTGGGGCCAACGTCCTGACTTTC. This translates into CAWNFYRTGLSGANVLTF.

The rearrangement uses TRBV19 and TRBJ2-7, with 10 nucleotides matching TRBD2. Germline V CDR1 and CDR2: LNHDA, SQIVND (reference sequence). This CDR3 is built from 16 residues. Trimming removed 0 bases from V and 2 bases from J; junction bases left unmatched: 4. This chain's CDR3 is CASSIDLLAGAYEQYF. Written as DNA, the CDR3 is TGTGCCAGTAGTATAGACCTCCTAGCGGGAGCCTACGAGCAGTACTTC.

The chain uses TRBV5-4 and TRBJ2-3; TRBD2 aligns across 9 bases. CDR3 length equals 17 residues. Germline CDR1 SGHNT, CDR2 YYREEE (reference sequence). The V gene end was trimmed by 4 bases and the J gene end by 2 bases; junction bases not matched to a gene: 11. CDR3 nucleotides: TGTGCCAGCAGCGGCCCCACTAGCGGGCGAAACACAGATACGCAGTATTTT. It specifies CASSGPTSGRNTDTQYF.

The gene calls are TRBV5-1 and TRBJ2-5; 7 bases align to TRBD1. Germline CDR1 and CDR2: SGHRS and YFSETQ. The CDR3 length is 16 residues. The trim removed 4 bases at V and 2 bases at J, leaving 11 bases unmatched. The CDR3 loop is CASSPGQTLPQETQYF. DNA of the CDR3: TGCGCCAGCAGCCCGGGACAGACCCTGCCACAAGAGACCCAGTACTTC. Variable domain in full (rest from reference TRBV5-1 and TRBJ2-5): KAGVTQTPRYLIKTRGQQVTLSCSPISGHRSVSWYQQTPGQGLQFLFEYFSETQRNKGNFPGRFSGRQFSNSRSEMNVSTLELGDSALYLCASSPGQTLPQETQYFGPGTRLLVL.

This rearrangement joins TRBV28 to TRBJ1-3; a possible D gene is TRBD1 (5 bases). Germline V lookup: CDR1 MDHEN, CDR2 SYDVKM. Trimming shortened V by 7 bases and J by 3 bases, and 13 bases separated the two germline ends. The CDR3 has 14 residues. The DNA of the CDR3 is TGTGCCAGCAACCTCCAGGGAGGTGGAAACACCATATATTTT. Protein: CASNLQGGGNTIYF.

The chain joins TRBV30 to TRBJ2-7; a possible D gene is TRBD1 (6 bases). The CDR3 is 16 residues long. Trimming cost V 2 bases and J 5 bases, with 22 bases left between them. Germline assignment: CDR1 GTSNPN and CDR2 SVGIG (reference sequence). This CDR3 is CAWSPIQGEAAHEQYF. In DNA, the CDR3 is TGTGCCTGGAGTCCCATACAGGGTGAGGCGGCCCACGAGCAGTACTTC.

The chain employs TRBV10-3 and TRBJ1-6; D may be TRBD1 (6 bases). The CDR3 is made up of 14 amino acids. Trimming took 6 bases from V and 9 from J, leaving 15 bases between them. Germline V gene sequence: CDR1 ENHRY, CDR2 SYGVKD. The CDR3 reads CAIREQGRTSPLHF. DNA of the CDR3: TGTGCCATCAGGGAACAGGGTAGGACTTCACCCCTCCACTTT.

This sequence joins TRBV24-1 and TRBJ1-2; possibly TRBD1 for D (5 bases). Germline-derived CDR1 and CDR2 are KGHDR and SFDVKD. The germline V and J ends were trimmed by 3 bases and 4 bases, with 11 bases remaining between them. This CDR3 contains 14 residues. This CDR3 reads CATSDARVAYGYTF. CDR3 DNA: TGTGCCACCAGTGATGCCAGGGTGGCCTATGGCTACACCTTC.

This clone was seen once. The V and J genes are TRBV11-3 and TRBJ2-1, with TRBD2 matching over 12 bases. CDR1 SGHNT and CDR2 YENEEA come from the germline V gene. The CDR3 is 17 residues long. Trimming removed 0 bases from V and 8 bases from J; junction bases left unmatched: 8. CDR3 sequence: CASSLETSGSGWDEQFF. The CDR3 DNA reads TGTGCCAGCAGCTTAGAGACTAGCGGGAGTGGGTGGGATGAGCAGTTCTTC.

This rearrangement joins TRBV7-2 to TRBJ1-5, with 7 bases identical to TRBD1. CDR1 is SGHTA and CDR2 is FQGNSA in the germline V gene. V shed 5 bases, J shed 4 bases, and the junction held 8 bases outside the gene matches. The CDR3 has 15 amino acids. The CDR3 region is CASSPDRVGNQPQHF. The CDR3 DNA follows: TGTGCCAGCAGCCCCGACAGGGTGGGGAATCAGCCCCAGCATTTT.

This clone appeared once. The V call is TRBV5-1, the J call TRBJ1-1; 9 bases agree with TRBD1. The CDR3 is made up of 17 amino acids. V was clipped by 0 bases and J by 3 bases; unmatched bases: 9. Germline V gene data show CDR1 as SGHRS and CDR2 as YFSETQ. This CDR3 is CASSLEGYGTGHTEAFF. As DNA, the CDR3 is TGCGCCAGCAGCTTGGAAGGTTACGGGACAGGGCACACTGAAGCTTTCTTT.

The genes are TRBV25-1 and TRBJ1-6; TRBD1 matches 7 bases. CDR1 and CDR2 (germline): MGHDK, SYGVNS. The CDR3 covers 15 residues. Trimming removed 1 base from V and 6 bases from J; junction bases left unmatched: 3. CDR3 sequence: CASSESNRGNSPLHF. DNA of the CDR3: TGTGCCAGCAGTGAATCTAACAGGGGTAATTCACCCCTCCACTTT.

The chain has TRBV6-1 and TRBJ2-7, with D maybe TRBD1 (5 bases). V lost 2 bases and J 5 bases, leaving 7 bases between the germline ends. Germline CDR1 MNHNS, CDR2 SASEGT. The CDR3 is made up of 12 amino acids. As DNA, the CDR3 is TGTGCCAGCAGTGAACAGGGCAACGAGCAGTACTTC. Translation gives CASSEQGNEQYF.

This sequence joins TRBV27 and TRBJ2-5, with 16 bases fitting TRBD2. Trimming cost V 9 bases and J 5 bases; bases outside gene matches: 9. Germline V lookup: CDR1 MNHEY, CDR2 SMNVEV (reference sequence). The CDR3 runs to 16 residues. The CDR3 DNA reads as TGTGCCAGTCCCGGGACTAGCGGGAGGGTAACGGAGACCCAGTACTTC. It codes for CASPGTSGRVTETQYF.

The chain couples TRBV5-5 to TRBJ1-2; 9 nucleotides match TRBD1. Germline CDR1 is SGHKS and CDR2 is YYEKEE (reference sequence). The trim removed 4 bases at V and 2 bases at J, leaving 3 bases unmatched. The CDR3 spans 14 residues. This chain's CDR3 is CASSPGQGNYGYTF. CDR3 bases: TGTGCCAGCAGCCCCGGACAGGGGAACTATGGCTACACCTTC.

CDR3 amino acids: CASSKAGQPGELFF. CDR3 bases: TGCGCCAGCAGCAAGGCGGGGCAGCCCGGGGAGCTGTTTTTT. The V and J genes are TRBV10-1 and TRBJ2-2, with D maybe TRBD2 (6 bases). From germline, CDR1 is WNHNN and CDR2 SYGVQD (reference sequence). The CDR3 has 14 amino acids. V shed 6 bases and J shed 6 bases, with 14 bases lying between them.

The CDR3 sequence is CASSQGQGAKFFSGNTIYF. CDR3 DNA sequence: TGCGCCAGCAGCCAAGGGCAGGGGGCGAAATTTTTCTCTGGAAACACCATATATTTT. V gene TRBV4-1 combines with J gene TRBJ1-3, with 8 bases fitting TRBD1. V lost 1 base, J lost 0 bases, and 11 bases stayed unmatched. CDR3 size: 19 residues. Germline CDR1 MGHRA, CDR2 YSYEKL.

The genes are TRBV7-9 and TRBJ2-2; D may be TRBD2 (5 bases). V gave up 1 base and J gave up 6 bases, with 18 bases separating them. The germline V gene encodes CDR1 SEHNR and CDR2 FQNEAQ (reference sequence). The CDR3 consists of 17 residues. The CDR3 spells CASSLGWGATSPGELFF. The CDR3, as DNA: TGTGCCAGCAGCTTAGGATGGGGAGCCACCAGTCCCGGGGAGCTGTTTTTT.

The V call is TRBV5-1, the J call TRBJ2-3; 9 bases agree with TRBD2. From germline, CDR1 is SGHRS and CDR2 YFSETQ. CDR3 length equals 18 residues. V dropped 1 base and J dropped 7; count of bases not matched to a gene: 16. For the CDR3, the DNA is TGCGCCAGCAGCTTGTTTGTCGCTAGCGGGATGTCTTTGAATACGCAGTATTTT. It yields the protein CASSLFVASGMSLNTQYF.

This chain links TRBV3-1 (or the pseudogene TRBV3-2) with TRBJ2-5; D remains unclear. V lost 0 bases to trimming and J lost 2 bases, with 10 bases between them. CDR3 length: 15 amino acids. The V gene's germline CDR1 is LGHDT and CDR2 YNNKEL (reference sequence). The CDR3, as DNA: TGTGCCAGCAGCCAAGAACCAGCGTTACAAGAGACCCAGTACTTC. Translated, it gives CASSQEPALQETQYF.

V gene TRBV7-3 combines with J gene TRBJ2-1; the D is unclear. Germline V CDR1 and CDR2: SGHTA, FQGTGA. Trimming removed 2 bases at V and 5 bases at J, with 10 bases between. The CDR3 covers 14 residues. The CDR3 loop reads CASSLRQNDNEQFF. In nucleotides, the CDR3 is TGTGCCAGCAGCTTACGTCAGAACGACAATGAGCAGTTCTTC. The whole variable domain, filled in from reference TRBV7-3 and TRBJ2-1, reads GAGVSQTPSNKVTEKGKYVELRCDPISGHTALYWYRQSLGQGPEFLIYFQGTGAADDSGLPNDRFFAVRPEGSVSTLKIQRTERGDSAVYLCASSLRQNDNEQFFGPGTRLTVL.

In its sample, this clone was seen once. This chain joins TRBV7-2 and TRBJ2-1, with 7 bases fitting TRBD2. CDR1 SGHTA and CDR2 FQGNSA come from the germline V gene. The CDR3 sequence is 16 residues long. The ends lost 2 bases at V and 0 bases at J; junction bases unmatched: 4. CDR3 protein: CASSLLAASSYNEQFF. CDR3 bases: TGTGCCAGCAGCTTACTAGCGGCAAGCTCCTACAATGAGCAGTTCTTC.

This chain links TRBV20-1 with TRBJ1-5, with D possibly being TRBD1 (5 bases). CDR3 length: 13 residues. Germline V gene data show CDR1 as DFQATT and CDR2 as SNEGSKA (reference sequence). The V end was cut by 3 bases, the J end by 5 bases, with 11 bases between. The CDR3 sequence: CSASKTEDQPQHF. The CDR3 DNA sequence: TGCAGTGCTAGTAAGACAGAAGATCAGCCCCAGCATTTT.

This sequence joins TRBV5-1 and TRBJ1-1, with 9 positions matching TRBD1. Germline CDR1 SGHRS, CDR2 YFSETQ. V shed 3 bases, J shed 5 bases, and the junction held 8 bases outside the gene matches. The CDR3 runs to 15 residues. CDR3 nucleotides: TGCGCCAGCAGCTGGACAGGGGCCCTGGGGACTGAAGCTTTCTTT. It codes for CASSWTGALGTEAFF. Based on the CDR3 plus reference TRBV5-1 and TRBJ1-1, the full variable domain is KAGVTQTPRYLIKTRGQQVTLSCSPISGHRSVSWYQQTPGQGLQFLFEYFSETQRNKGNFPGRFSGRQFSNSRSEMNVSTLELGDSALYLCASSWTGALGTEAFFGQGTRLTVV.

The J gene is TRBJ2-1, the V gene TRBV21-1; no DNA check was done on the table's D call, TRBD2. TRBV21-1 is tagged as a pseudogene. The length of the CDR3 is 19 residues. CDR3 in amino acids: CASSNRSGGATLSYNEQFF. In nucleotides, the CDR3 is TGTGCCAGCAGCAACCGGAGTGGGGGGGCAACTCTTTCCTACAATGAGCAGTTCTTC.

The chain is built from TRBV30 and TRBJ2-3, with 8 bases identical to TRBD2. CDR3 length: 13 residues. Germline V gene data show CDR1 as GTSNPN and CDR2 as SVGIG (reference sequence). V dropped 3 bases and J dropped 2; count of bases not matched to a gene: 1. The CDR3 is CAWRREATDTQYF. The CDR3 nucleotides read TGTGCCTGGAGGCGGGAGGCCACAGATACGCAGTATTTT.

This chain uses TRBV19 with TRBJ1-5; no clear D gene. V dropped 0 bases and J dropped 1 base, with 7 bases sitting between them. CDR3 size: 15 residues. Germline V gene lookup returns CDR1 LNHDA and CDR2 SQIVND (reference sequence). CDR3 DNA: TGTGCCAGTAGTATAGATCGCGAAAGCAATCAGCCCCAGCATTTT. This codes for CASSIDRESNQPQHF.

This clone was recorded only once. This sequence joins TRBV5-6 and TRBJ1-3, with 7 bases identical to TRBD1. Germline V lookup: CDR1 SGHDT, CDR2 YYEEEE. The CDR3 spans 16 residues. V gave up 6 bases and J gave up 0 bases; unmatched junction bases: 9. CDR3 residues: CASKDDRDLSGNTIYF. CDR3 DNA: TGTGCCAGCAAAGACGACAGGGACCTCTCTGGAAACACCATATATTTT.

The chain is built from TRBV29-1 and TRBJ1-5; TRBD1 matches at 7 bases. V lost 5 bases, J lost 0 bases, and 7 bases stayed unmatched. The germline V gene encodes CDR1 SQVTM and CDR2 ANQGSEA. This CDR3 is 15 amino acids long. For the CDR3, the DNA is TGCAGCGTTTCTTCCGGGACAGATAGCAATCAGCCCCAGCATTTT. Amino acids: CSVSSGTDSNQPQHF.